This TCR beta chain was captured by sequencing in a study of beta chain features in type 1 diabetes. Every isolated RNA sample was fully reverse transcribed, so sequencing captured expressed TCRB transcripts. The data were produced by immunoSEQ multiplex PCR, yet TCRdb's version contains in-frame clones alone and is incomplete. This sample has tens of thousands of clones, with approximately 40% found just once. Findings of the study overall: The study notes PCR might favor shorter templates equally in patients and controls. In every one of the four CD4+ subsets, TCRB CDR3s were moderately but significantly shorter in Type 1 diabetes patients.

CDR1 is SGDLS, CDR2 YYNGEE, per germline. This CDR3 comprises 13 residues. Trimming removed 3 bases from V and 2 bases from J; junction bases left unmatched: 1. This clone has more than one count but fewer than ten. Its antigen remains unknown. CD45RO/CCR7/CD25/CD127/CD95/CD27 staining was used to isolate CD4+ naive, central memory, regulatory and stem cell-like memory cells by sorting. Purities over 95% were achieved in all sorted populations. V gene TRBV9 combines with J gene TRBJ1-2, with 7 positions matching TRBD1. The receptor was isolated from a man younger than 45 with type 1 diabetes. Sequencing input: stem cell memory CD4+ T cells from blood. The CDR3 DNA follows: TGTGCCAGCAGCGCACAGGGGAACTATGGCTACACCTTC. Translated: CASSAQGNYGYTF.